A single sample gave rise to the 10 T cell receptor beta chains below, sequenced in a study of shared clonotypes between healthy human individuals. The method was immunoSEQ multiplex PCR; TCRdb's version includes in-frame clones alone and lacks a portion of them. The data show 450,000 to 650,000 clones, 70% to 80% seen once. Input material: PBMCs. The receptors derive from a woman aged 40 to 50 in good health. Some clones in this sample may be carry-over from other donors' samples.

The chain couples TRBV5-1 to TRBJ2-7, with 12 bases that match TRBD2. CDR3 length: 16 amino acids. CDR1 SGHRS and CDR2 YFSETQ come from the germline V gene. V lost 3 bases, J lost 2 bases, and 6 bases stayed unmatched. The CDR3 region has the DNA TGCGCCAGCAGCTCGCGGACTAGCGGGGCTACCTACGAGCAGTACTTC. Amino acids: CASSSRTSGATYEQYF.

The V call is TRBV18, the J call TRBJ2-3, with 9 positions matching TRBD2. Per germline, CDR1 KGHSH and CDR2 LQKENI. J was trimmed by 2 bases and V by 1 base; bases with no gene match: 10. CDR3 length: 18 residues. Here the CDR3 DNA reads TGTGCCAGCTCACCACTCGTTATCGCGGGAGGGACCACAGATACGCAGTATTTT. Protein product: CASSPLVIAGGTTDTQYF.

J is TRBJ2-5 and V is TRBV13; 12 bases are shared with TRBD2. The CDR3 covers 17 residues. Trimming at V came to 4 bases and at J to 3 bases, leaving 9 bases not matched to a gene. Germline CDR1 is PRHDT and CDR2 is FYEKMQ (reference sequence). The CDR3 coding sequence is TGTGCCAGCAGCTATTCCCCGGGACTAGCGGGTAAAGAGACCCAGTACTTC. It encodes CASSYSPGLAGKETQYF.

The chain couples TRBV7-2 to TRBJ2-3; D assignment may be TRBD1 or TRBD2 (5 bases each). The CDR3 has 15 amino acids. Germline CDR1 is SGHTA and CDR2 is FQGNSA. V was pared by 1 base and J by 4 bases, with 12 bases between. CDR3 bases: TGTGCCAGCAGCTTAGAGGGGTTTAGCGCAGATACGCAGTATTTT. As protein: CASSLEGFSADTQYF.

The chain recombines TRBV5-1 with TRBJ2-7; D is unclear. Trimming cost V 0 bases and J 0 bases, with 13 bases left between them. Germline loops: CDR1 SGHRS, CDR2 YFSETQ. The CDR3 is 16 amino acids. The CDR3: CASSLEGDPYSYEQYF. The DNA of the CDR3 is TGCGCCAGCAGCTTGGAAGGCGACCCTTACTCCTACGAGCAGTACTTC.

The chain couples TRBV18 to TRBJ2-7; 9 bases map to TRBD2. The V segment lost 1 base and the J segment 5 bases; nucleotides outside the gene matches: 15. Germline V gene sequence: CDR1 KGHSH, CDR2 LQKENI. This CDR3 has 18 residues. CDR3 DNA: TGTGCCAGCTCACCACTTGGGCAAGGGGAGCGGGAGGTTAACGAGCAGTACTTC. This codes for CASSPLGQGEREVNEQYF.

Points on this clone: The sample has other DNA sequences that encode this CDR3 too. The rearrangement uses TRBV18 and TRBJ1-4; 8 positions agree with TRBD1. CDR3 size: 15 residues. Germline trimming cut 3 bases from V and 2 bases from J; bases unmatched to any gene: 2. Per germline, CDR1 KGHSH and CDR2 LQKENI. The DNA of the CDR3 is TGTGCCAGCTCACCGCGACAGGGGACTAATGAAAAACTGTTTTTT. Its translation: CASSPRQGTNEKLFF.

The chain uses TRBV29-1 and TRBJ2-3; 7 positions match TRBD1. Germline CDR1 reads SQVTM; CDR2 reads ANQGSEA. The junction had 6 bases not matched to a gene; V was cut back by 1 base and J by 2 bases. The CDR3 is 15 amino acids. CDR3 amino acids: CSVEGAGGFTDTQYF. The CDR3 DNA reads as TGCAGCGTTGAAGGAGCAGGGGGATTCACAGATACGCAGTATTTT.

The gene calls are TRBV29-1 and TRBJ2-7, with TRBD1 identical over 7 bases. The junction had 7 bases not matched to a gene; V was cut back by 4 bases and J by 4 bases. This CDR3 is built from 13 residues. Germline V gives CDR1 SQVTM, CDR2 ANQGSEA. The CDR3 coding sequence is TGCAGCGTTGGGACAGGTGTGAGGTACGAGCAGTACTTC. It specifies CSVGTGVRYEQYF.

This clone was counted many times. This sequence joins TRBV9 and TRBJ2-1; the D is unclear. CDR1 and CDR2 from the germline V gene are SGDLS and YYNGEE. Trimming stripped 0 bases from V and 9 bases from J, with 13 bases between. The CDR3 runs to 14 residues. CDR3 sequence (DNA): TGTGCCAGCAGCGTAGGGGTTTCTACGGGTGAGCAGTTCTTC. It is translated as CASSVGVSTGEQFF.